These 20 T cell receptor beta chains were all obtained from the same sample, sequenced in a study of T-cell memory formation after mild COVID-19. MiXCR, run by TCRdb on the 5' RACE reads, gives a single entry per CDR3 protein. The table shows a few hundred thousand distinct CDR3 sequences, with roughly 21% occurring only once. Sequencing was done on a sample of PBMCs or a T cell subset sorted from them (not recorded which). These receptors were collected from an adult woman who had mild COVID-19 (a few samples of this study predate the infection). Cell type and time point are not known.

There are a few counts of this clonotype. The chain carries TRBV5-8 and TRBJ1-4; D remains unclear. This CDR3 spans 12 amino acids. Trimming pared 3 bases from V and 6 bases from J, leaving 6 bases between. The germline V gene has CDR1 SGHTS and CDR2 YDEGEE. The CDR3 loop is CASSSVDEKLFF. The CDR3 DNA is TGTGCCAGCAGCTCGGTAGATGAAAAACTGTTTTTT.

The chain recombines TRBV11-2 with TRBJ1-2; D gene unclear. V lost 5 bases and J lost 1, with 11 bases in between. Germline V gives CDR1 SGHAT, CDR2 FQNNGV. CDR3 length: 14 residues. The CDR3 nucleotides read TGTGCCAGCAGCCCCTCTGCCCTTAACTATGGCTACACCTTC. It is translated as CASSPSALNYGYTF. The full variable domain, completed using reference TRBV11-2 and TRBJ1-2, is EAGVAQSPRYKIIEKRQSVAFWCNPISGHATLYWYQQILGQGPKLLIQFQNNGVVDDSQLPKDRFSAERLKGVDSTLKIQPAKLEDSAVYLCASSPSALNYGYTFGSGTRLTVV.

This clonotype was recorded a few times. The chain employs TRBV4-3 and TRBJ2-5, with 7 bases fitting TRBD1. This CDR3 region has 16 residues. V trimming: 0 bases; J trimming: 7 bases; junction bases outside the gene matches: 11. Germline CDR1 reads LGHNA; CDR2 reads YSLEER. CDR3 sequence (DNA): TGCGCCAGCAGCCAAGATATAGGACAGGCGTCTAGGACCCAGTACTTC. This encodes CASSQDIGQASRTQYF.

This clonotype was counted a few times. This chain links TRBV7-9 with TRBJ1-1, with D uncertain. The CDR3 runs to 13 residues. Germline values: CDR1 SEHNR, CDR2 FQNEAQ (reference sequence). Trimming pared 1 base from V and 8 bases from J, leaving 11 bases between. The CDR3 protein is CASSLGPATEAFF. In DNA, the CDR3 is TGTGCCAGCAGCTTAGGCCCCGCGACAGAAGCTTTCTTT.

The chain is built from TRBV12-3 or TRBV12-4 and TRBJ2-3, with 9 nucleotides matching TRBD2. Germline trimming cut 5 bases from V and 7 bases from J; bases unmatched to any gene: 13. This CDR3 is built from 16 residues. CDR3 sequence: CASSPRGGLAHNTQYF. In DNA form, the CDR3 reads TGTGCCAGCAGTCCGCGGGGTGGACTAGCGCATAATACGCAGTATTTT.

The chain joins TRBV5-4 to TRBJ2-3; D possibly uses TRBD1 or TRBD2 (5 bases each). Per germline, CDR1 SGHNT and CDR2 YYREEE (reference sequence). V lost 5 bases to trimming and J lost 1 base, with 14 bases between them. The CDR3 covers 15 residues. The CDR3 protein is CASRLQVGGTDTQYF. The CDR3, as DNA: TGTGCCAGCAGGTTACAGGTGGGGGGCACAGATACGCAGTATTTT.

This chain uses TRBV29-1 with TRBJ2-7; D remains unclear. This CDR3 region has 11 residues. Germline V gene sequence: CDR1 SQVTM, CDR2 ANQGSEA. V shed 6 bases and J shed 5 bases, with 11 bases lying between them. DNA of the CDR3: TGCAGCGTCGGAAGGGTAAACGAGCAGTACTTC. Its protein is CSVGRVNEQYF.

The chain recombines TRBV6-5 with TRBJ1-1; TRBD1 matches 7 bases. The CDR3 covers 13 residues. With 5 bases clipped from V and 3 bases from J, the junction kept 3 bases outside the gene matches. Per the germline V gene, CDR1 is MNHEY and CDR2 is SVGAGI. The CDR3 here is CASSRQGYTEAFF. The CDR3 DNA reads as TGTGCCAGCAGTAGACAGGGATACACTGAAGCTTTCTTT.

This clonotype was picked up a small number of times. The V call is TRBV12-3 or TRBV12-4, the J call TRBJ2-1; 7 bases align to TRBD1. The CDR3 consists of 14 residues. V gave up 6 bases and J gave up 6 bases; unmatched junction bases: 8. CDR3 sequence (DNA): TGTGCCAGCAGCCATACGACAGGGTCCAATGAGCAGTTCTTC. Translation gives CASSHTTGSNEQFF.

This clonotype was recorded at least ten times. The genes are TRBV5-5 and TRBJ2-2; D could derive from TRBD1 or TRBD2 (5 bases each). The V gene lost 1 base and the J gene lost 0 bases, with 7 bases spanning the gap. The CDR3 consists of 15 residues. Germline assignment: CDR1 SGHKS and CDR2 YYEKEE (reference sequence). For the CDR3, the DNA is TGTGCCAGCAGCTTGTGGGGGTCGAACACCGGGGAGCTGTTTTTT. This translates into CASSLWGSNTGELFF.

The chain combines TRBV30 with TRBJ2-7, with D perhaps matching TRBD2 (5 bases). Germline CDR1 GTSNPN, CDR2 SVGIG (reference sequence). The CDR3 is made up of 14 amino acids. Trimming removed 0 bases at V and 0 bases at J, with 9 bases between. For the CDR3, the DNA is TGTGCCTGGAGTGTACCGGGGAGCTCCTACGAGCAGTACTTC. It yields the protein CAWSVPGSSYEQYF.

This clonotype turned up a few times. This rearrangement joins TRBV6-6 to TRBJ1-2; perhaps TRBD1 as D (5 bases). Trimming left V 6 bases short and J 4 bases short, with 15 bases between. Germline assignment: CDR1 MNHNY and CDR2 SVGAGI (reference sequence). This CDR3 is 14 amino acids long. Here the CDR3 reads CASSAGTALYGYTF. The CDR3 DNA reads TGTGCCAGCAGCGCCGGGACGGCTCTCTATGGCTACACCTTC.

The chain combines TRBV30 with TRBJ1-6; TRBD1 is a possible D gene (6 bases). From germline, CDR1 is GTSNPN and CDR2 SVGIG (reference sequence). V was pared by 3 bases and J by 5 bases, with 17 bases between. The CDR3 extends over 16 amino acids. CDR3 sequence reads: CAWSPPGQPNNSPLHF. CDR3 sequence (DNA): TGTGCCTGGAGCCCCCCAGGACAGCCAAATAATTCACCCCTCCACTTT.

The rearrangement uses TRBV5-1 and TRBJ1-2, with D possibly TRBD1 on 6 matching bases. Between the trimmed V and J ends, which lost 5 bases and 3 bases, there was a span of 11 bases. CDR3 length: 13 amino acids. Germline V gene sequence: CDR1 SGHRS, CDR2 YFSETQ. DNA of the CDR3: TGCGCCAGCAGGACGGGGGCATACTATGGCTACACCTTC. Encoded protein: CASRTGAYYGYTF.

This clonotype was detected a few times. This chain joins TRBV6-2 or TRBV6-3 and TRBJ2-7; 11 nucleotides match TRBD2. CDR1 is MNHEY, CDR2 SVGEGT, per germline. The CDR3 is made up of 17 amino acids. Losses at the gene ends were 2 bases for V and 1 base for J; bases not matched to a gene: 7. CDR3 nucleotides: TGTGCCAGCAGTTACGTGGGACTAGCGGTGCGGTCCTACGAGCAGTACTTC. Translating gives CASSYVGLAVRSYEQYF.

This clonotype was counted a few times. This sequence joins TRBV5-1 and TRBJ2-5; D is possibly TRBD1 (6 bases). The CDR3 contains 15 residues. CDR1 and CDR2 (germline): SGHRS, YFSETQ. V was cut by 3 bases and J by 3 bases, with 15 bases left in between. The CDR3 loop is CASSSERTVEETQYF. As DNA, the CDR3 is TGCGCCAGCAGCTCCGAACGGACAGTGGAAGAGACCCAGTACTTC.

This clonotype was counted between two and nine times. CDR3 protein: CASSLSLAGKPSSYNEQFF. The DNA for the CDR3 is TGTGCCAGCAGCTTGTCCCTAGCGGGGAAACCGAGCTCCTACAATGAGCAGTTCTTC. This sequence joins TRBV7-9 and TRBJ2-1; 9 bases fit TRBD2. Per the germline V gene, CDR1 is SEHNR and CDR2 is FQNEAQ (reference sequence). This CDR3 has 19 amino acids. With 3 bases clipped from V and 0 bases from J, the junction kept 12 bases outside the gene matches.

This clonotype was picked up a small number of times. The V call is TRBV30, the J call TRBJ2-5; perhaps TRBD2 as D (5 bases). The CDR3 runs to 15 residues. Per germline, CDR1 GTSNPN and CDR2 SVGIG (reference sequence). V was clipped by 0 bases and J by 5 bases, with 16 bases between them. The CDR3 loop reads CAWSVTRGIGETQYF. The CDR3 nucleotides are TGTGCCTGGAGTGTAACTAGAGGGATCGGGGAGACCCAGTACTTC.

This clonotype showed up just a few times. The chain has TRBV5-1 and TRBJ2-7; 12 nucleotides match TRBD2. Germline V gives CDR1 SGHRS, CDR2 YFSETQ. This CDR3 is 16 amino acids long. The V gene end was trimmed by 5 bases and the J gene end by 3 bases; junction bases not matched to a gene: 9. This chain's CDR3 is CASRGTSGSWGYEQYF. Here the CDR3 DNA reads TGCGCCAGCAGAGGGACTAGCGGGTCGTGGGGCTACGAGCAGTACTTC.

This clonotype was detected only a few times. The V call is TRBV5-1, the J call TRBJ2-1; 11 nucleotides line up with TRBD2. This CDR3 has 15 amino acids. The V segment lost 0 bases and the J segment 13 bases; nucleotides outside the gene matches: 9. Per the germline V gene, CDR1 is SGHRS and CDR2 is YFSETQ. CDR3 DNA: TGCGCCAGCAGCTTGGTTGTAGCGGGGGGGCGGTTCCAGTTCTTC. Translated: CASSLVVAGGRFQFF. The full variable domain, completed using reference TRBV5-1 and TRBJ2-1, is KAGVTQTPRYLIKTRGQQVTLSCSPISGHRSVSWYQQTPGQGLQFLFEYFSETQRNKGNFPGRFSGRQFSNSRSEMNVSTLELGDSALYLCASSLVVAGGRFQFFGPGTRLTVL.